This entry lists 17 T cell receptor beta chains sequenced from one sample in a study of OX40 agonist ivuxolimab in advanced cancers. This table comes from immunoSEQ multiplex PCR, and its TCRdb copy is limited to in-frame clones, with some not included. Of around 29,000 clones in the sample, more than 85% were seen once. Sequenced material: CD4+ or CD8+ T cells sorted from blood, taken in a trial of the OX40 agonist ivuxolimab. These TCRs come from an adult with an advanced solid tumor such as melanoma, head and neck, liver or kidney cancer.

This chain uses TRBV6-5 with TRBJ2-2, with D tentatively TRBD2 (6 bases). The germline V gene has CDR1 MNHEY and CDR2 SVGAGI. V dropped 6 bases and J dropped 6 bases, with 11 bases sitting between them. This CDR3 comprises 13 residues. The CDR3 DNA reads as TGTGCCAGCAGCTCCGTAGCGGCCGGGGAGCTGTTTTTT. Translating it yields CASSSVAAGELFF.

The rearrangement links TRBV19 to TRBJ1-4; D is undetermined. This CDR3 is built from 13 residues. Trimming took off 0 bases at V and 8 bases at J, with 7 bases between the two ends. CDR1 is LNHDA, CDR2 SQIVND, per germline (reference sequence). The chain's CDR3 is CASSIDLEEKLFF. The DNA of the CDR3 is TGTGCCAGTAGTATAGATCTGGAAGAAAAACTGTTTTTT. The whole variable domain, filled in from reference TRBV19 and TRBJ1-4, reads DGGITQSPKYLFRKEGQNVTLSCEQNLNHDAMYWYRQDPGQGLRLIYYSQIVNDFQKGDIAEGYSVSREKKESFPLTVTSAQKNPTAFYLCASSIDLEEKLFFGSGTQLSVL.

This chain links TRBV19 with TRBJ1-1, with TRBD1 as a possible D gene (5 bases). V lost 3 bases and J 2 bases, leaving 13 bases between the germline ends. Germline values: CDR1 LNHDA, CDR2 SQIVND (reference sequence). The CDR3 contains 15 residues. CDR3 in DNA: TGTGCCAGTAGTATGGTCTCCGGGGGAAACACTGAAGCTTTCTTT. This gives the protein CASSMVSGGNTEAFF.

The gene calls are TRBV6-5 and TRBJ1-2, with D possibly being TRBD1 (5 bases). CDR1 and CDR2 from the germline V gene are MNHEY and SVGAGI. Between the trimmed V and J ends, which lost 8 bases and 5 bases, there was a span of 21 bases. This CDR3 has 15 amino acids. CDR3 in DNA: TGTGCCAGCGGTCCTTTGGGGGGAGTATTATATGGCTACACCTTC. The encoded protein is CASGPLGGVLYGYTF.

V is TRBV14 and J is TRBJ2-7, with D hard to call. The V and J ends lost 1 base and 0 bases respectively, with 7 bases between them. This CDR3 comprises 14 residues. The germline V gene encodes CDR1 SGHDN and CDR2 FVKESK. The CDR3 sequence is CASSQVGNSYEQYF. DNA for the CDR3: TGTGCCAGCAGCCAAGTCGGCAACTCCTACGAGCAGTACTTC.

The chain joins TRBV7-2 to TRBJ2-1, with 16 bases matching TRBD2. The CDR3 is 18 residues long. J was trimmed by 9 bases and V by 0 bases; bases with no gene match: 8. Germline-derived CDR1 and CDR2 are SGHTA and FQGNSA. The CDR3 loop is CASSLAPGTSGGALEQFF. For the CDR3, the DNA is TGTGCCAGCAGCTTAGCTCCCGGGACTAGCGGGGGGGCTCTTGAGCAGTTCTTC. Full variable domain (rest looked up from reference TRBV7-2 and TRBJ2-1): GAGVSQSPSNKVTEKGKDVELRCDPISGHTALYWYRQSLGQGLEFLIYFQGNSAPDKSGLPSDRFSAERTGGSVSTLTIQRTQQEDSAVYLCASSLAPGTSGGALEQFFGPGTRLTVL.

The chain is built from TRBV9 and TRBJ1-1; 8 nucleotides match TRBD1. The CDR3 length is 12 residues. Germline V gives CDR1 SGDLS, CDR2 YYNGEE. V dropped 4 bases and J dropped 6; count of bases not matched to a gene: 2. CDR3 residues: CASSPQGAEAFF. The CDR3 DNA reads TGTGCCAGCAGCCCACAGGGGGCTGAAGCTTTCTTT. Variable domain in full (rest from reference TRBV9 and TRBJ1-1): DSGVTQTPKHLITATGQRVTLRCSPRSGDLSVYWYQQSLDQGLQFLIQYYNGEERAKGNILERFSAQQFPDLHSELNLSSLELGDSALYFCASSPQGAEAFFGQGTRLTVV.

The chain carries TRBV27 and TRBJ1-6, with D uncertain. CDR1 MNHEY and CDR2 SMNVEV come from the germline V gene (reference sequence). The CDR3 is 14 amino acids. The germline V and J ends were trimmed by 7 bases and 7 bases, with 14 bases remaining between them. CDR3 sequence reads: CASMLWNRNSPLHF. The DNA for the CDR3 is TGTGCCAGCATGTTGTGGAATCGGAATTCACCCCTCCACTTT.

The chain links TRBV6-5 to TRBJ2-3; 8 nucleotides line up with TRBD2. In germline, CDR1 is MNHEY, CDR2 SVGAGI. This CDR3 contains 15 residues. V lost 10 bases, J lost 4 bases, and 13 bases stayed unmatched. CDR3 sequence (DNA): TGTGCCACGGAAAGGGGACTAGGGGGAGCAGATACGCAGTATTTT. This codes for CATERGLGGADTQYF.

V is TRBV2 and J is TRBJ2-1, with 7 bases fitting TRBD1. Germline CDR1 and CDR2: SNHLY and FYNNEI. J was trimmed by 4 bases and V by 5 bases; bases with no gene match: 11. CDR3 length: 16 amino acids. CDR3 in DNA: TGTGCCAGCAGTCGACAGGGAGTTCTGTTGTACAATGAGCAGTTCTTC. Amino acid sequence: CASSRQGVLLYNEQFF.

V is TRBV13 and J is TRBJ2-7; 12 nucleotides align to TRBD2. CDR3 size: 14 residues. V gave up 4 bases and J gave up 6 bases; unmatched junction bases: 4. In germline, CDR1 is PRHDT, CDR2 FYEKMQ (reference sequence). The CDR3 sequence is CASSSSGRAFEQYF. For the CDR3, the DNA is TGTGCCAGCAGCTCTAGCGGGAGGGCCTTCGAGCAGTACTTC.

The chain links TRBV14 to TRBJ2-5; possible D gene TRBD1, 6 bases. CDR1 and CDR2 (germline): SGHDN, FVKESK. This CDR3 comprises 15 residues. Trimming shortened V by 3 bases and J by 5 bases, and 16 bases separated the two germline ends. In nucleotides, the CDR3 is TGTGCCAGCAGCCAGGACAGCGATGATGGCGAGACCCAGTACTTC. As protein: CASSQDSDDGETQYF.

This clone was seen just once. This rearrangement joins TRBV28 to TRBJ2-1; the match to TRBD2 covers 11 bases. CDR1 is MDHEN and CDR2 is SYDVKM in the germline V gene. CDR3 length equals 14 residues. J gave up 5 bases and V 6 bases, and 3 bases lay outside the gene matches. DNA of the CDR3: TGTGCCAGCAGCTTAGCGGGAGGGAACAATGAGCAGTTCTTC. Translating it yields CASSLAGGNNEQFF.

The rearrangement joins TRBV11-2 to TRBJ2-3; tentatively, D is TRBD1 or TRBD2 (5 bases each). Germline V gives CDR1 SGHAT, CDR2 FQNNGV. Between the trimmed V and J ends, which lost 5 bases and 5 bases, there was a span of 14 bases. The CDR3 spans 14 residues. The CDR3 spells CASSPTPRGDTQYF. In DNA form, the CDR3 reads TGTGCCAGCAGCCCCACCCCGAGGGGAGATACGCAGTATTTT.

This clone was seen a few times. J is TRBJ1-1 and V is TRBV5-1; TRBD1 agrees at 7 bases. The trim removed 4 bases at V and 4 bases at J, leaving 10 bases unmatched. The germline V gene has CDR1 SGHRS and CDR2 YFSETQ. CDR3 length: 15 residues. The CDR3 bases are TGCGCCAGCAGCCACACGACAGGGTCGGGCACTGAAGCTTTCTTT. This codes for CASSHTTGSGTEAFF.

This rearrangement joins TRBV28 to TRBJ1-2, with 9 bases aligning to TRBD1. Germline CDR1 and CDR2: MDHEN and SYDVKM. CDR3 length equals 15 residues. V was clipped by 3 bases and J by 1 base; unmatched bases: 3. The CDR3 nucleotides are TGTGCCAGCAGTTTGAAGGACAGGGGTAACTATGGCTACACCTTC. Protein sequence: CASSLKDRGNYGYTF.

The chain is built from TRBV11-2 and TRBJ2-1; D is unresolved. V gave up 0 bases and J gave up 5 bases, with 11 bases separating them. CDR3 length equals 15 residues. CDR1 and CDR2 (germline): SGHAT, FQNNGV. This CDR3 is CASSLEAIANNEQFF. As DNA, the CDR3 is TGTGCCAGCAGCTTAGAGGCGATCGCCAACAATGAGCAGTTCTTC. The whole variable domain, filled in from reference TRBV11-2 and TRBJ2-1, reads EAGVAQSPRYKIIEKRQSVAFWCNPISGHATLYWYQQILGQGPKLLIQFQNNGVVDDSQLPKDRFSAERLKGVDSTLKIQPAKLEDSAVYLCASSLEAIANNEQFFGPGTRLTVL.